This T cell receptor beta chain is drawn from a study of radiotherapy plus CTLA-4 blockade in lung cancer. Study-wide context: For 18% of patients, objective responses occurred, and about 30% had disease control.

About this clone: Its cognate antigen is unknown.

General study points: The authors reported that early blood T cell clone dynamics, with interferon-beta, best predicted response.

Germline lookup yields CDR1 MNHEY and CDR2 SVGAGI. The CDR3 consists of 14 residues. Germline trimming cut 5 bases from V and 2 bases from J; bases unmatched to any gene: 5. Data came from immunoSEQ multiplex PCR; TCRdb stores just in-frame clones and leaves some out. The data hold roughly 45,000 clones, with more than 60% observed a single time. The chain uses TRBV6-5 and TRBJ2-5, with 7 bases matching TRBD1. The sequenced sample was peripheral blood, obtained from a patient treated with radiotherapy plus ipilimumab. The source of this sequence is a human donor with non-small cell lung cancer who had a partial response to radiotherapy plus ipilimumab. CDR3 nucleotide sequence: TGTGCCAGCAGTAGAGGGACAGTTCAAGAGACCCAGTACTTC. This encodes CASSRGTVQETQYF.